This is a list of T cell receptor beta chains from one sample in a study of blood T cell repertoires in COVID-19. Produced via immunoSEQ multiplex PCR; TCRdb's table is partial and in-frame only. In the table there are about 250,000 clones, 87% of which are singletons. The specimen sequenced was peripheral blood. The receptors originated from a young man with active or convalescent COVID-19. Each CDR3 is given with its conserved first and last residue.

J: TRBJ1-1; V: TRBV9; CDR3: CASSYGGNTEAFF
J: TRBJ1-3; V: TRBV30; CDR3: CAWNNQGGPGNTIYF
J: TRBJ1-6; V: TRBV9; CDR3: CASSVEGGADTPLHF
J: TRBJ2-5; V: TRBV6-2/TRBV6-3; CDR3: CASSYESWETQYF
J: TRBJ1-5; V: TRBV28; CDR3: CASSLSGINQPQHF
J: TRBJ1-5; V: TRBV30; CDR3: CAWSGGQGLNNQPQHF
J: TRBJ2-1; V: TRBV6-2/TRBV6-3; CDR3: CASSYPNGASSYNEQFF
J: TRBJ2-7; V: TRBV15; CDR3: CATSSYGQISDEQYF
J: TRBJ2-6; V: TRBV24-1; CDR3: CATSDSRTGPGANVLTF
J: TRBJ2-1; V: TRBV7-2; CDR3: CASTDWGYYNEQFF
J: TRBJ1-1; V: TRBV30; CDR3: CAWIRGNTEAFF
J: TRBJ2-1; V: TRBV14; CDR3: CASSLPTGEPRDNEQFF
J: TRBJ1-2; V: TRBV25-1; CDR3: CASSDPGRNYGYTF
J: TRBJ1-1; V: TRBV2; CDR3: CATYSGDLNTEAFF
J: TRBJ2-5; V: TRBV2; CDR3: CASSILAAPPETQYF
J: TRBJ1-1; V: TRBV7-9; CDR3: CASSARGQGAPEAFF
J: TRBJ1-2; V: TRBV2; CDR3: CASRRSTDGYTF
J: TRBJ1-6; V: TRBV27; CDR3: CASSRRDRGRYSPLHF
J: TRBJ1-5; V: TRBV27; CDR3: CASSTLQGNQPQHF
J: TRBJ2-1; V: TRBV11-2; CDR3: CASSQQGLAGVKVVF
J: TRBJ1-1; V: TRBV6-5; CDR3: CASSYTGQGLAFF
J: TRBJ1-1; V: TRBV2; CDR3: CASLEGHPRNTEAFF
J: TRBJ2-3; V: TRBV6-5; CDR3: CASSTLAGGPNTQYF
J: TRBJ1-2; V: TRBV19; CDR3: CASSIMTGPWYTF
J: TRBJ2-7; V: TRBV7-9; CDR3: CASSLPPGQGTGEQYF
J: TRBJ2-7; V: TRBV9; CDR3: CASSAAERGKQYF
J: TRBJ1-1; V: TRBV5-6; CDR3: CASSLGQGSTEAFF
J: TRBJ2-3; V: TRBV28; CDR3: CASISSRRLADTQYF
J: TRBJ2-1; V: TRBV7-3; CDR3: CASSLGRASGYNEQFF
J: TRBJ1-1; V: TRBV13; CDR3: CASSYPTGGGENTEAFF
J: TRBJ1-2; V: TRBV11-2; CDR3: CASSLTGQGGYGYTF
J: TRBJ2-5; V: TRBV10-2; CDR3: CATQGRGGEETQYF
J: TRBJ2-1; V: TRBV29-1; CDR3: CSVDSDEQFF
J: TRBJ2-5; V: TRBV7-2; CDR3: CASSLGGQEETQYF
J: TRBJ2-2; V: TRBV2; CDR3: CASKMDSSAGELFF
J: TRBJ2-1; V: TRBV7-3; CDR3: CASSPLAESSYNEQFF